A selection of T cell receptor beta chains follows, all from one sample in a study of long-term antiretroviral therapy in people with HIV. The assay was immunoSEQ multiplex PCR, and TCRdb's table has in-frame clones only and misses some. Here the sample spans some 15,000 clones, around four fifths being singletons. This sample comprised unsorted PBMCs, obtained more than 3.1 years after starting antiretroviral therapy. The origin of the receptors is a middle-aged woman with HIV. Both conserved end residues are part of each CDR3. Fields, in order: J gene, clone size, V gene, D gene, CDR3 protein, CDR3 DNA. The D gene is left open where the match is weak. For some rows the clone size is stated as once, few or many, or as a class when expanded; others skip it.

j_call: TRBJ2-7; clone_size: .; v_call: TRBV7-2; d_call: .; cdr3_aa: CASSSLPYEQYF; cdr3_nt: TGTGCCAGCAGCTCGCTACCCTACGAGCAGTACTTC
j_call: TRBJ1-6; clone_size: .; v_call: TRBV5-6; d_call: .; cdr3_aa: CASSSERKSSYNSPLHF; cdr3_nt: TGTGCCAGCAGCTCGGAGAGGAAAAGCTCCTATAATTCACCCCTCCACTTT
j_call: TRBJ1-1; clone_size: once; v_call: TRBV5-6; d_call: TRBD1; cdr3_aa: CASSNLDREGTEAFF; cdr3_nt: TGTGCCAGCAGCAACCTGGACAGGGAGGGCACTGAAGCTTTCTTT
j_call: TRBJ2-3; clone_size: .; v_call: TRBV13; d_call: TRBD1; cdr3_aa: CASSLGWTGELTDTQYF; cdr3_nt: TGTGCCAGCAGCTTAGGGTGGACAGGGGAACTCACAGATACGCAGTATTTT
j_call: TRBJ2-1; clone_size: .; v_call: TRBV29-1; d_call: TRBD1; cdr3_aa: CSVGVEGQENNEQFF; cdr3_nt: TGCAGCGTTGGGGTCGAGGGACAGGAAAACAATGAGCAGTTCTTC
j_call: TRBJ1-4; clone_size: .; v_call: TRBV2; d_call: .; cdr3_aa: CASSESGNAGDFSTNEKLFF; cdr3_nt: TGTGCCAGCAGTGAAAGTGGAAATGCGGGGGACTTTTCAACTAATGAAAAACTGTTTTTT
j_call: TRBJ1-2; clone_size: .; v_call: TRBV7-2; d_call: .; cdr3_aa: CASSPMGAGGYGYTF; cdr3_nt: TGTGCCAGCAGCCCAATGGGCGCTGGAGGCTATGGCTACACCTTC
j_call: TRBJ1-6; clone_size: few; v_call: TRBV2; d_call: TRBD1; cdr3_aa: CARRTGTSLSPLHF; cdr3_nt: TGTGCCAGGAGGACAGGGACTAGTCTTTCGCCCCTCCACTTT
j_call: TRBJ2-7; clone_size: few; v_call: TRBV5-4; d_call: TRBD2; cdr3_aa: CASSFQTSGGYEQYF; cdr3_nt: TGTGCCAGCAGCTTTCAGACTAGCGGGGGCTACGAGCAGTACTTC
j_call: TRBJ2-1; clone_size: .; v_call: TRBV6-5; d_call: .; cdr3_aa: CATQYGRSSYNEQFF; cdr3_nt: TGTGCCACCCAATACGGGCGATCCTCCTACAATGAGCAGTTCTTC
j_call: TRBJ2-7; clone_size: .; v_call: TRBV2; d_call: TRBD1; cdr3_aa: CASNPPAGQGLSATYEQYF; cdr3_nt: TGTGCCAGCAATCCTCCTGCGGGACAGGGGCTCAGTGCTACCTACGAGCAGTACTTC
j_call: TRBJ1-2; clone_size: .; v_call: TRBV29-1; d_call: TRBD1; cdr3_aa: CSVATGVYGYTF; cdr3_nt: TGCAGCGTTGCCACAGGGGTTTATGGCTACACCTTC
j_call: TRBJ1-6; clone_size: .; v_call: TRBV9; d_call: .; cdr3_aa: CASSVGGRDNSPLHF; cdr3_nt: TGTGCCAGCAGCGTAGGGGGCAGGGATAATTCACCCCTCCACTTT
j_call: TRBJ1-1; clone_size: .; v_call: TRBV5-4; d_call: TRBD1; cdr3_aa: CASSWGQGANTEAFF; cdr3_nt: TGTGCCAGCAGCTGGGGACAGGGGGCGAACACTGAAGCTTTCTTT
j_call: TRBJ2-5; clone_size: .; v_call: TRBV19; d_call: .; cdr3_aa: CASSKVRTGGETQYF; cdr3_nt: TGTGCCAGTAGTAAAGTCCGGACGGGTGGGGAGACCCAGTACTTC
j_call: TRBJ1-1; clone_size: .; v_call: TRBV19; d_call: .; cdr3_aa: CASGLTGARTEAFF; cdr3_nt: TGTGCCAGTGGGTTAACCGGCGCTAGGACTGAAGCTTTCTTT
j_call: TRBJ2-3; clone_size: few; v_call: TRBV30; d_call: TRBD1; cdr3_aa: CAWGLDRGTQYF; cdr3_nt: TGTGCCTGGGGACTCGACAGGGGGACGCAGTATTTT
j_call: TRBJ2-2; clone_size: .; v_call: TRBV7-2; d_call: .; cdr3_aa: CASSLESGSGELFF; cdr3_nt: TGTGCCAGCAGCTTAGAGTCAGGGTCCGGGGAGCTGTTTTTT
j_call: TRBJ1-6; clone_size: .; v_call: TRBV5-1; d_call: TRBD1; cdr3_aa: CASSSGQGTGRALHF; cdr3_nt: TGCGCCAGCAGCTCGGGACAGGGGACGGGTCGGGCCCTCCACTTT
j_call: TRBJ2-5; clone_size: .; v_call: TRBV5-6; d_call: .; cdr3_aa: CASSLESIPPYF; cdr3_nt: TGTGCCAGCAGCTTGGAATCTATTCCCCCGTACTTC
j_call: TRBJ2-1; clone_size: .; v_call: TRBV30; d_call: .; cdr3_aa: CAWSVPPNQVGKQFF; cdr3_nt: TGTGCCTGGAGTGTACCCCCCAACCAAGTCGGCAAGCAGTTCTTC
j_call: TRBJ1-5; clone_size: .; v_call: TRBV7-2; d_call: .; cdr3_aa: CASSPLLSSNQPQHF; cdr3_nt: TGTGCCAGCAGCCCCCTCCTAAGTAGCAATCAGCCCCAGCATTTT